The 3 T cell receptor beta chains reported below all come from one sample, sequenced in a study of T-cell reconstitution after alpha-beta-depleted transplantation in children. This sample's TCRbeta library carried unique molecular identifier barcodes. TCRdb reprocessed the PCR reads with MiXCR, giving one entry per CDR3 protein. The sample consists of hundreds of thousands of distinct CDR3 sequences, roughly 10% of them appearing once. Sequences were derived from PBMCs, sampled before TCRalphabeta/CD19-depleted stem cell transplant. All receptors come from a child younger than 10 with inherited bone marrow failure, due to receive a stem cell transplant.

This clonotype came up many times. J is TRBJ2-3 and V is TRBV10-3; 11 bases are a match to TRBD2. The CDR3 is 17 amino acids. Trimming cost V 6 bases and J 0 bases; bases outside gene matches: 8. The germline gives CDR1 ENHRY, CDR2 SYGVKD. The CDR3 region has the DNA TGTGCCATCAGGGGACTAGCGGAGCCCTCTAGCACAGATACGCAGTATTTT. This sequence encodes CAIRGLAEPSSTDTQYF.

This clonotype was detected many times. The chain recombines TRBV10-3 with TRBJ2-7; D is uncertain. V was pared by 5 bases and J by 4 bases, with 15 bases between. The CDR3 spans 14 residues. CDR1 ENHRY and CDR2 SYGVKD come from the germline V gene. CDR3 sequence: CAISPFRAPYEQYF. In nucleotides, the CDR3 is TGTGCCATCAGTCCGTTCCGGGCTCCTTACGAGCAGTACTTC.

This clonotype was seen many times. The CDR3 coding sequence is TGTGCCAGCAGCAAAGGGAGCGGGGATCGGAGTCAGCCCCAGCATTTT. It yields the protein CASSKGSGDRSQPQHF. The gene calls are TRBV21-1 and TRBJ1-5. TRBV21-1 is annotated as a pseudogene. The CDR3 is 16 amino acids.